Reported below is one T cell receptor beta chain. Its antigen is still unknown. The record has no base qualities; no much larger clone is one base away. One collaborating source in Seattle enrolled patients while the patients were actively infected and followed the patients over time throughout the course of disease. Each collaborating institution followed its own protocols to collect whole blood in K2EDTA tubes. For TCRbeta analysis, collaborators shipped samples as frozen whole blood, isolated PBMCs, or DNA extracted from either of those sample types. The immunoSEQ Assay, a bias-controlled multiplex PCR, was used to amplify TCRbeta CDR3 regions from genomic DNA. The original methods were these. Within the assay, amplification of reference gene primers was used to estimate how many nucleated cells each sample contained. To quantify the absolute abundance of each unique TCRbeta CDR3 rearrangement, sequence reads were collapsed and filtered. For each sample, productive Simpson clonality was calculated by taking the square root of Simpson's diversity index across productive rearrangements. In TCRdb, the immuneACCESS table is reduced to in-frame sequences with V and J assigned. These tables do not hold every clone; where another copy was compared, an unresolved V gene accounts for under half, and the others remain unexplained. That table gives V, J and clone size, and the DNA gave D and trimming. Present in this sample are approximately 300,000 clones, around 91% of which were seen just once. The ten largest account for 0.8% to 1.3% of the sample.

These data come from a study of blood T cell repertoires in COVID-19 (dated by TCRdb to the early 2020s). Background on the whole study: The collaborator samples originated in the United States, Italy and Spain and spanned the acute and convalescent phases of COVID-19. The material from the prospective study consisted of cDNA or gDNA derived from T cells, B-cell-depleted T cells, or PBMCs. Subjects who had been exposed to COVID-19, were actively infected with it, or had recovered from it provided the deeply sampled blood TCRbeta repertoires that made up the dataset. The repertoires were released in a freely available public database meant as a resource for research on the immune response to SARS-CoV-2. The samples were drawn from the first 160 participants of the ongoing ImmuneRACE study and from 950 to 1,500 subjects provided by 6 global collaborators. A de-identified subject ID, COVID-19 status, age in years and sex were almost always included in the sample metadata. Where available, HLA class I and class II types were obtained from metadata supplied by the sample provider rather than from assay-based typing. The paper as a whole reports these results and caveats: The amount of clinical and demographic metadata varied by source and participant and was provided uncurated.

As encoded in the germline V gene, CDR1 is SGDLS while CDR2 is YYNGEE. Between the V and J ends, shortened by 3 bases and 2 bases respectively, the junction contains 12 bases. From its cysteine to its phenylalanine, the CDR3 spans 14 amino acids. This entry keeps only the CDR3 DNA: 42 bases, framed from base 1. Sequencing input: peripheral blood. This chain is built from TRBV9 and TRBJ2-7, with no confidently assigned D gene. This clonotype originated in a middle-aged woman with COVID-19, enrolled during active disease. The bases read TGTGCCAGCAGCGCCGGCGACACGACCTACGAGCAGTACTTC. Translated, it gives CASSAGDTTYEQYF.